This TCR beta chain came from a study of blood T cells in healthy people across ages. Study results and limitations: Researchers judged that diversity estimates from one million T cells fell short of true values.

This clonotype appeared a few times. What it binds is unknown. Germline CDR1 and CDR2: SGHVS and FNYEAQ. Between the trimmed V and J ends, which lost 2 bases and 1 base, there was a span of 14 bases. CDR3 length: 16 residues. The use of a sample-barcoded 5' primer and a J-beta primer mix characterized a second PCR of roughly 6 to 11 cycles. In TCRdb, the 5' RACE reads were re-called with MiXCR into one record per CDR3 protein. Among roughly 1,000,000 distinct CDR3 sequences listed, about 25% were seen once. These same records also appear under a second study, on T cells of mothers and their children. Per that study: The sample comes from fewer than ten healthy Caucasian donors: mothers and children.

This sequence joins TRBV7-6 and TRBJ2-5; no reliable D call. The source of this sequence is a girl aged 2 to 9 in good health. Sequenced sample: blood. The CDR3 loop reads CASSLFWRQPQETQYF. In DNA, the CDR3 is TGTGCCAGCAGCTTATTCTGGCGACAACCCCAAGAGACCCAGTACTTC.